This T cell receptor beta chain was identified during a study of cytomegalovirus exposure and HLA in healthy donors. Overall study: Of several hundred genotyped donors, 80% to 85% grouped in the Caucasian-associated ancestry cluster. Whole-study findings and limits: Investigators reported over 150 TCR beta chains as tied to cytomegalovirus. Most TCR sequences showed up rarely, but some public TCRs showed up in many donors.

A single count supports this clone. Its antigen is unknown. CDR3 length: 15 residues. Germline V CDR1 and CDR2: MNHEY, SVGAGI. V lost 0 bases and J 5 bases, leaving 13 bases between the germline ends. At collection, donors were nominally healthy, but unrecorded immune exposures were probable. Primers included in the PCR were 60 Vbeta and 13 Jbeta primers. Only in-frame clones appear in the TCRdb table, and some are missing; sequencing was by immunoSEQ multiplex PCR. The sample has some 98,000 clones, around 70% seen once. J is TRBJ2-5 and V is TRBV6-5; TRBD2 is a possible D gene (5 bases). The sample consisted of PBMCs. The TCR comes from a man in his fifties in good health and CMV-seronegative. The DNA for the CDR3 is TGTGCCAGCAGTTACTCGACCACGGGGTGGGAGACCCAGTACTTC. It specifies CASSYSTTGWETQYF.